These 27 T cell receptor beta chains share one sample of origin, sequenced in a study of T-cell memory formation after mild COVID-19. Each CDR3 protein gets one entry after TCRdb re-called the 5' RACE reads with MiXCR. The sample gives fewer than 350,000 distinct CDR3 sequences, approximately 18% of which show up once; approximately 22% is in the top ten. The sequenced material came from PBMCs or a T cell subset sorted from them (not recorded which). The receptor source for this set is a man aged 18 to 29 who had mild COVID-19 (a few samples of this study predate the infection). Cell type and time point are not known.

This rearrangement joins TRBV29-1 to TRBJ2-5, with a possible D match to TRBD2 (6 bases). V lost 6 bases, J lost 3 bases, and 14 bases lay in between. CDR1 SQVTM and CDR2 ANQGSEA come from the germline V gene. The CDR3 runs 13 residues. This CDR3 reads CSVSLSGEETQYF. Here the CDR3 DNA reads TGCAGCGTCTCTCTCTCGGGGGAAGAGACCCAGTACTTC.

V is TRBV6-2 or TRBV6-3 and J is TRBJ2-3, with no clear D. Germline V lookup: CDR1 MNHEY, CDR2 SVGEGT. There are 13 residues in the CDR3. The ends were cut back, 5 bases at V and 3 bases at J, with 9 bases in the middle. The CDR3 DNA is TGTGCCAGCAGTAGAACCGGGACAGATACGCAGTATTTT. This codes for CASSRTGTDTQYF.

The gene calls are TRBV7-2 and TRBJ2-1; TRBD1 matches 8 bases. CDR3 length: 14 amino acids. Germline V gene data show CDR1 as SGHTA and CDR2 as FQGNSA. After removal of 1 base from V and 8 bases from J, the junction contained 4 bases not matched to a gene. The CDR3 nucleotides read TGTGCCAGCAGCTTAGAACAGGGGGTGGATGAGCAGTTCTTC. Residues: CASSLEQGVDEQFF.

This sequence joins TRBV7-9 and TRBJ1-2; TRBD1 might be the D (6 bases). Germline-derived CDR1 and CDR2 are SEHNR and FQNEAQ (reference sequence). The V end lost 5 bases, the J end lost 1 base, and 8 bases lay between the germline ends. The CDR3 covers 13 residues. For the CDR3, the DNA is TGTGCCAGCAGCACGGACAGTAACTATGGCTACACCTTC. It specifies CASSTDSNYGYTF.

The V and J genes are TRBV5-1 and TRBJ2-2, with 9 bases lining up with TRBD2. CDR1 is SGHRS, CDR2 YFSETQ, per germline. CDR3 size: 14 residues. V dropped 2 bases and J dropped 6; count of bases not matched to a gene: 2. DNA for the CDR3: TGCGCCAGCAGCTTTGTAGCGGGGGCCGGGGAGCTGTTTTTT. Translated: CASSFVAGAGELFF.

On this clonotype: A read error may account for a junction end that differs from germline. V is TRBV7-2 and J is TRBJ2-3, with 7 bases fitting TRBD1. In germline, CDR1 is SGHTA, CDR2 FQGNSA. The CDR3 has 15 residues. The CDR3 nucleotides read TGTGCCAGCAGATTAGGGGGCAGATTAACAGATACGCAGTATTTT. Residues: CASRLGGRLTDTQYF.

This chain links TRBV7-3 with TRBJ2-3, with D tentatively TRBD1 (5 bases). Per germline, CDR1 SGHTA and CDR2 FQGTGA. V was shortened by 5 bases and J by 5 bases, with 23 bases between the two germline ends. The CDR3 contains 17 residues. CDR3 sequence: CASSPTSAGMRRDTQYF. DNA of the CDR3: TGTGCCAGCAGCCCAACGTCGGCAGGGATGAGGAGAGATACGCAGTATTTT.

This clonotype has a handful of counts. This chain joins TRBV11-2 and TRBJ1-2, with TRBD1 as a possible D gene (5 bases). In germline, CDR1 is SGHAT, CDR2 FQNNGV. The CDR3 sequence is 13 residues long. Trimming took 5 bases from V and 8 from J, leaving 15 bases between them. CDR3 DNA sequence: TGTGCCAGCAGCCCCCTGAGACAGCTCGGCTACACCTTC. Its translation: CASSPLRQLGYTF.

The sample holds a few counts of this clonotype. V and J are TRBV6-1 and TRBJ2-5; 7 bases agree with TRBD1. Germline CDR1 MNHNS, CDR2 SASEGT. The J segment lost 3 bases and the V segment lost 6 bases, leaving 16 bases of the junction unmatched. CDR3 length equals 17 residues. The DNA for the CDR3 is TGTGCCAGCAGAGCCATTTTACAGGGGCTTGGGGAAGAGACCCAGTACTTC. It codes for CASRAILQGLGEETQYF.

The sample holds a few counts of this clonotype. The chain links TRBV7-9 to TRBJ2-7; D is unclear. With 4 bases removed from V and 0 bases from J, the gap between germline ends came to 10 bases. This CDR3 has 14 amino acids. The V gene's germline CDR1 is SEHNR and CDR2 FQNEAQ (reference sequence). As DNA, the CDR3 is TGTGCCAGCAGCTCCTGGGTAACCTCCTACGAGCAGTACTTC. It yields the protein CASSSWVTSYEQYF.

This clonotype has more than one count but fewer than ten. V usage is TRBV10-3 and J usage is TRBJ2-5; D is tentatively TRBD1 or TRBD2 (5 bases each). Trimming removed 4 bases from V and 4 bases from J, with 16 bases in between. The germline gives CDR1 ENHRY, CDR2 SYGVKD. This CDR3 contains 15 residues. The CDR3 reads CAISGFGRAGETQYF. CDR3 sequence (DNA): TGTGCCATCAGTGGCTTCGGCAGGGCGGGAGAGACCCAGTACTTC.

V gene TRBV7-2 combines with J gene TRBJ2-7; D is possibly TRBD2 (6 bases). This CDR3 has 13 residues. Per the germline V gene, CDR1 is SGHTA and CDR2 is FQGNSA. The V gene lost 3 bases and the J gene lost 6 bases, with 12 bases spanning the gap. The DNA of the CDR3 is TGTGCCAGCAGCTTGGAGGGCGCTCCCGAGCAGTACGTC. Its translation is CASSLEGAPEQYV.

The V gene is TRBV6-6, the J gene TRBJ2-3; unclear D gene. Trimming took 2 bases from V and 2 from J, leaving 8 bases between them. The CDR3 is made up of 14 amino acids. From germline, CDR1 is MNHNY and CDR2 SVGAGI (reference sequence). The CDR3 bases are TGTGCCAGCAGTTACGCCGCAGACACAGATACGCAGTATTTT. This gives the protein CASSYAADTDTQYF.

Here the CDR3 reads CASSASGGLGTEAFF. The CDR3 DNA reads TGTGCCAGCAGTGCGTCCGGGGGGCTTGGCACTGAAGCTTTCTTT. V gene TRBV6-5 combines with J gene TRBJ1-1, with D possibly TRBD1 on 6 matching bases. In germline, CDR1 is MNHEY, CDR2 SVGAGI. The CDR3 contains 15 residues. With 5 bases removed from V and 4 bases from J, the gap between germline ends came to 17 bases.

This clonotype was seen ten or more times. The chain combines TRBV6-5 with TRBJ2-3, with a weak D call TRBD2 (6 bases). Germline V gene data show CDR1 as MNHEY and CDR2 as SVGAGI. The CDR3 is 15 residues long. V lost 0 bases, J lost 0 bases, and 7 bases lay in between. The CDR3 reads CASSYSGLSTDTQYF. The CDR3 region has the DNA TGTGCCAGCAGTTACTCGGGACTGAGCACAGATACGCAGTATTTT.

There are a few counts of this clonotype. V is TRBV4-1 and J is TRBJ1-1; D gene unclear. The germline CDR1 and CDR2 sequences are MGHRA and YSYEKL. This CDR3 region has 16 residues. The V end lost 1 base, the J end lost 0 bases, and 12 bases lay between the germline ends. The CDR3: CASSQAIDILNTEAFF. The CDR3 nucleotides are TGCGCCAGCAGCCAAGCCATAGACATACTGAACACTGAAGCTTTCTTT.

This clonotype was detected a few times. This chain uses TRBV5-1 with TRBJ2-5; D gene uncertain. With 5 bases removed from V and 2 bases from J, the gap between germline ends came to 10 bases. Looked up from germline, CDR1 is SGHRS and CDR2 is YFSETQ. The CDR3 runs to 13 residues. CDR3 sequence (DNA): TGCGCCAGCAGGCCGGATCCACAAGAGACCCAGTACTTC. It encodes CASRPDPQETQYF.

This clonotype was picked up one time. The chain is built from TRBV28 and TRBJ2-2; D is uncertain. The CDR3 contains 13 residues. Germline lookup yields CDR1 MDHEN and CDR2 SYDVKM. V was trimmed by 7 bases and J by 0 bases, leaving 6 bases between them. As DNA, the CDR3 is TGTGCCAGCACGTTAGCGAACACCGGGGAGCTGTTTTTT. Its protein is CASTLANTGELFF.

This clonotype was picked up a small number of times. V usage is TRBV3-1 and J usage is TRBJ2-4; maybe TRBD2 (6 bases). V shed 2 bases and J shed 8 bases, with 13 bases lying between them. CDR3 length: 14 residues. Germline V gene sequence: CDR1 LGHDT, CDR2 YNNKEL (reference sequence). The CDR3 sequence is CASSQPPGGDIQYF. CDR3 DNA sequence: TGTGCCAGCAGCCAACCGCCCGGAGGGGACATTCAGTACTTC.

This clonotype was counted ten times or more. The chain is built from TRBV7-8 and TRBJ2-3, with D perhaps matching TRBD1 or TRBD2 (6 bases each). The CDR3 runs 15 residues. Trimming left V 0 bases short and J 6 bases short, with 13 bases between. The germline V gene encodes CDR1 SGHVS and CDR2 FQNEAQ. Here the CDR3 DNA reads TGTGCCAGCAGCTTAGCCAAGGGGGGACGCGATACGCAGTATTTT. It codes for CASSLAKGGRDTQYF. The complete variable domain, with remaining parts taken from reference TRBV7-8 and TRBJ2-3, reads GAGVSQSPRYKVAKRGQDVALRCDPISGHVSLFWYQQALGQGPEFLTYFQNEAQLDKSGLPSDRFFAERPEGSVSTLKIQRTQQEDSAVYLCASSLAKGGRDTQYFGPGTRLTVL.

The CDR3 nucleotides read TGCGCCAGCAGCTTGTCACAGCACCGAATCTACGAGCAGTACTTC. As protein: CASSLSQHRIYEQYF. The chain carries TRBV5-1 and TRBJ2-7; no firm D call. Between the trimmed V and J ends, which lost 1 base and 3 bases, there was a span of 14 bases. The CDR3 contains 15 residues. CDR1 and CDR2 (germline): SGHRS, YFSETQ.

The chain employs TRBV20-1 and TRBJ2-3, with D perhaps TRBD2 (6 bases). Germline loops: CDR1 DFQATT, CDR2 SNEGSKA (reference sequence). V lost 2 bases to trimming and J lost 4 bases, with 10 bases between them. CDR3 length equals 13 residues. The CDR3 region has the DNA TGCAGTGCTAGACGCGGGGTAGCAGATACGCAGTATTTT. Residues: CSARRGVADTQYF.

This clonotype was counted ten times or more. The chain uses TRBV7-2 and TRBJ2-5, with 13 positions matching TRBD2. Trimming took 5 bases from V and 6 from J; bases not matched to a gene: 6. Germline V gives CDR1 SGHTA, CDR2 FQGNSA. CDR3 length: 15 residues. The CDR3 nucleotides are TGTGCCAGCAGCCGAGGGACTAGCGGGACGAAGACCCAGTACTTC. Translating it yields CASSRGTSGTKTQYF.

The V and J genes are TRBV7-9 and TRBJ2-7; 11 bases align to TRBD2. The ends lost 3 bases at V and 4 bases at J; junction bases unmatched: 2. This CDR3 is built from 14 residues. CDR1 is SEHNR and CDR2 is FQNEAQ in the germline V gene (reference sequence). This chain's CDR3 is CASSFSSGGYEQYV. Here the CDR3 DNA reads TGTGCCAGCAGCTTTTCTAGCGGGGGGTACGAGCAGTACGTC.

J is TRBJ2-3 and V is TRBV4-1, with D perhaps matching TRBD1 or TRBD2 (6 bases each). Germline values: CDR1 MGHRA, CDR2 YSYEKL. The germline V and J ends were trimmed by 0 bases and 6 bases, with 16 bases remaining between them. This CDR3 is built from 16 residues. CDR3 coding DNA: TGCGCCAGCAGCCAAGACGGGGGCCCCTTCGTGGATACGCAGTATTTT. Amino acid sequence: CASSQDGGPFVDTQYF.

The J gene is TRBJ2-2, the V gene TRBV19, with D perhaps TRBD1 (6 bases). CDR3 length equals 14 residues. Germline-derived CDR1 and CDR2 are LNHDA and SQIVND (reference sequence). The germline V and J ends were trimmed by 7 bases and 2 bases, with 11 bases remaining between them. The CDR3 region has the DNA TGTGCCAGTATCTCTGGGGGCAACACCGGGGAGCTGTTTTTT. Translation gives CASISGGNTGELFF. The whole variable domain, filled in from reference TRBV19 and TRBJ2-2, reads DGGITQSPKYLFRKEGQNVTLSCEQNLNHDAMYWYRQDPGQGLRLIYYSQIVNDFQKGDIAEGYSVSREKKESFPLTVTSAQKNPTAFYLCASISGGNTGELFFGEGSRLTVL.

The J gene is TRBJ2-1, the V gene TRBV6-1; D gene ambiguous. Germline-derived CDR1 and CDR2 are MNHNS and SASEGT. V gave up 1 base and J gave up 12 bases, with 16 bases separating them. This CDR3 has 14 residues. CDR3 loop: CASSEEYDPPRQFF. DNA of the CDR3: TGTGCCAGCAGTGAAGAGTACGACCCGCCTCGGCAGTTCTTC.